This is a list of T cell receptor beta chains from one sample in a study of CXCR4 blockade with PD-1 therapy in pancreatic cancer. Only in-frame clones appear in the TCRdb table, and some are missing; sequencing was by immunoSEQ multiplex PCR. The sample has approximately 17,000 clones; over 55% are singletons. Sequenced sample: tumor tissue. All receptors come from a human donor with pancreatic ductal adenocarcinoma. CDR3s include the opening cysteine and the closing phenylalanine or tryptophan. Fields, in order: J gene, V gene, clone size, D gene, CDR3 length, CDR3 protein, CDR3 DNA. D genes are given only for firm matches. Some rows mark clone size as missing; the rest say once, few, many or name a class of expanded clone.

j_call: TRBJ2-7
v_call: TRBV6-8
clone_size: NA
d_call: NA
cdr3_length: 13
cdr3_aa: CASSGGAPYEQYF
cdr3_nt: TGTGCCAGCAGCGGCGGGGCGCCCTACGAGCAGTACTTC

j_call: TRBJ2-1
v_call: TRBV18
clone_size: NA
d_call: NA
cdr3_length: 17
cdr3_aa: CASSPSPGLLSYNEQFF
cdr3_nt: TGTGCCAGCTCACCTTCACCGGGACTCCTTTCCTACAATGAGCAGTTCTTC

j_call: TRBJ2-5
v_call: TRBV2
clone_size: NA
d_call: TRBD1
cdr3_length: 14
cdr3_aa: CASSETRGSETQYF
cdr3_nt: TGTGCCAGCAGTGAGACCAGGGGGTCGGAGACCCAGTACTTC

j_call: TRBJ2-4
v_call: TRBV9
clone_size: NA
d_call: TRBD1
cdr3_length: 15
cdr3_aa: CASSQGTAQKNIQYF
cdr3_nt: TGTGCCAGCAGCCAGGGGACAGCCCAAAAAAACATTCAGTACTTC

j_call: TRBJ2-2
v_call: TRBV14
clone_size: few
d_call: TRBD2
cdr3_length: 18
cdr3_aa: CASSQAHTGGRTTGELFF
cdr3_nt: TGTGCCAGCAGCCAAGCACATACGGGCGGGAGAACGACAGGGGAGCTGTTTTTT

j_call: TRBJ1-5
v_call: TRBV29-1
clone_size: NA
d_call: NA
cdr3_length: 13
cdr3_aa: CSVQQGSGQPQHF
cdr3_nt: TGCAGCGTCCAACAGGGCTCGGGCCAGCCCCAGCATTTT

j_call: TRBJ1-2
v_call: TRBV18
clone_size: once
d_call: NA
cdr3_length: 13
cdr3_aa: CASSPGALQGYTF
cdr3_nt: TGTGCCAGCTCACCCGGGGCTTTGCAGGGCTACACCTTC

j_call: TRBJ2-3
v_call: TRBV11-3
clone_size: NA
d_call: NA
cdr3_length: 16
cdr3_aa: CASSQGAGRGADTQYF
cdr3_nt: TGTGCCAGCAGCCAAGGAGCGGGAAGGGGGGCAGATACGCAGTATTTT

j_call: TRBJ2-7
v_call: TRBV19
clone_size: NA
d_call: NA
cdr3_length: 14
cdr3_aa: CASSIEAGVYEQYF
cdr3_nt: TGTGCCAGTAGTATAGAGGCAGGGGTCTACGAGCAGTACTTC

j_call: TRBJ2-7
v_call: TRBV6-8
clone_size: few
d_call: TRBD2
cdr3_length: 14
cdr3_aa: CASSSLAGAYEQYF
cdr3_nt: TGTGCCAGCAGTTCCCTAGCGGGAGCCTACGAGCAGTACTTC

j_call: TRBJ2-1
v_call: TRBV5-1
clone_size: NA
d_call: TRBD2
cdr3_length: 17
cdr3_aa: CASSRTWTSGAFNEQFF
cdr3_nt: TGCGCCAGCAGCCGAACGTGGACTAGCGGGGCTTTCAATGAGCAGTTCTTC

j_call: TRBJ1-2
v_call: TRBV30
clone_size: NA
d_call: TRBD1
cdr3_length: 13
cdr3_aa: CAWRGDSYYGYTF
cdr3_nt: TGTGCCTGGAGGGGGGACAGTTACTATGGCTACACCTTC

j_call: TRBJ2-3
v_call: TRBV11-3
clone_size: few
d_call: TRBD1
cdr3_length: 14
cdr3_aa: CASSLGQGADTQYF
cdr3_nt: TGTGCCAGCAGCTTAGGACAGGGGGCAGATACGCAGTATTTT

j_call: TRBJ1-5
v_call: TRBV29-1
clone_size: NA
d_call: NA
cdr3_length: 12
cdr3_aa: CSVLDGNQPQHF
cdr3_nt: TGCAGCGTCTTGGACGGGAATCAGCCCCAGCATTTT

j_call: TRBJ2-3
v_call: TRBV2
clone_size: NA
d_call: NA
cdr3_length: 13
cdr3_aa: CASSEEITDTQYF
cdr3_nt: TGTGCCAGCAGTGAAGAAATCACAGATACGCAGTATTTT

j_call: TRBJ2-7
v_call: TRBV14
clone_size: NA
d_call: NA
cdr3_length: 17
cdr3_aa: CASSQVPLALQGYEQYF
cdr3_nt: TGTGCCAGCAGCCAAGTTCCTCTAGCGCTCCAAGGCTACGAGCAGTACTTC

j_call: TRBJ1-1
v_call: TRBV9
clone_size: few
d_call: NA
cdr3_length: 15
cdr3_aa: CASSPIGQGNTEAFF
cdr3_nt: TGTGCCAGCAGCCCGATCGGACAAGGGAACACTGAAGCTTTCTTT

j_call: TRBJ2-5
v_call: TRBV18
clone_size: NA
d_call: NA
cdr3_length: 16
cdr3_aa: CASSPLKGQGQETQYF
cdr3_nt: TGTGCCAGCTCACCACTAAAAGGGCAGGGCCAAGAGACCCAGTACTTC

j_call: TRBJ2-7
v_call: TRBV28
clone_size: NA
d_call: TRBD1
cdr3_length: 14
cdr3_aa: CASSPGGASYEQYF
cdr3_nt: TGTGCCAGCAGTCCAGGGGGCGCTTCCTACGAGCAGTACTTC

j_call: TRBJ2-7
v_call: TRBV9
clone_size: once
d_call: NA
cdr3_length: 16
cdr3_aa: CASSPSGRIRSHEQYF
cdr3_nt: TGTGCCAGCAGCCCCAGTGGTAGGATTCGATCCCACGAGCAGTACTTC

j_call: TRBJ2-1
v_call: TRBV19
clone_size: NA
d_call: NA
cdr3_length: 11
cdr3_aa: CVSDLDNEQFF
cdr3_nt: TGTGTCTCGGATTTAGACAATGAGCAGTTCTTC

j_call: TRBJ1-2
v_call: TRBV14
clone_size: NA
d_call: NA
cdr3_length: 13
cdr3_aa: CASSQEEHLGYTF
cdr3_nt: TGTGCCAGCAGCCAAGAGGAGCATCTCGGCTACACCTTC

j_call: TRBJ2-5
v_call: TRBV25-1
clone_size: NA
d_call: TRBD2
cdr3_length: 13
cdr3_aa: CASSEGSGAGVDF
cdr3_nt: TGTGCCAGCAGTGAAGGGAGCGGGGCAGGAGTCGACTTC

j_call: TRBJ1-1
v_call: TRBV19
clone_size: NA
d_call: TRBD1
cdr3_length: 14
cdr3_aa: CASTMTGENTEAFF
cdr3_nt: TGTGCCAGTACCATGACAGGGGAGAACACTGAAGCTTTCTTT

j_call: TRBJ2-7
v_call: TRBV19
clone_size: few
d_call: TRBD2
cdr3_length: 15
cdr3_aa: CASSRFPASGYEQYF
cdr3_nt: TGTGCCAGTAGTCGGTTTCCGGCTAGCGGGTACGAGCAGTACTTC

j_call: TRBJ2-5
v_call: TRBV29-1
clone_size: NA
d_call: NA
cdr3_length: 12
cdr3_aa: CSVGDRGETQYF
cdr3_nt: TGCAGCGTTGGCGACCGAGGGGAGACCCAGTACTTC

j_call: TRBJ2-7
v_call: TRBV9
clone_size: NA
d_call: TRBD1
cdr3_length: 16
cdr3_aa: CASTPLGTGNPYEQYF
cdr3_nt: TGTGCCAGCACCCCCCTTGGGACAGGAAATCCCTACGAGCAGTACTTC

j_call: TRBJ1-4
v_call: TRBV9
clone_size: NA
d_call: NA
cdr3_length: 15
cdr3_aa: CATTPRLGQGEKLFF
cdr3_nt: TGTGCCACCACACCCCGGTTGGGCCAGGGTGAAAAACTGTTTTTT